A single sample is the source of the 25 T cell receptor beta chains below, sequenced in a study of T cells in Graves' hyperthyroidism and ophthalmopathy (dated by TCRdb to between 2019 and 2020). The library was produced with multiplex PCR. Sequencing took place on an Illumina HiSeq 2000. The TCR beta CDR3 regions were amplified from the RNA transcripts. A first-round RT-PCR of the TCR CDR3 used the HTBI primer set with the Qiagen OneStep RT-PCR kit. TCRdb reworked the public reads: Q25 trimming with fastp, MiXCR clone assembly, productive beta chains retained. Entries are consolidated by CDR3 protein sequence, retaining the most common genes and DNA. For this sample there are 500,000 or so distinct CDR3 sequences; roughly 18% appear just once. The ten largest account for approximately 15% of the sample. Sequencing was done on a sample of blood. The receptors here all came from a young woman with Graves' ophthalmopathy.

This clonotype was detected many times. The chain links TRBV7-3 to TRBJ1-3, with D tentatively TRBD1 (5 bases). The length of the CDR3 is 16 residues. Per germline, CDR1 SGHTA and CDR2 FQGTGA. With 4 bases removed from V and 1 base from J, the gap between germline ends came to 14 bases. CDR3 sequence reads: CASSSSGGESGNTIYF. In nucleotides, the CDR3 is TGTGCCAGCAGCTCAAGTGGAGGGGAATCTGGAAACACCATATATTTT.

At least ten counts were recorded for this clonotype. The gene calls are TRBV30 and TRBJ1-1, with TRBD1 matching 7 bases. Germline trimming cut 4 bases from V and 3 bases from J; bases unmatched to any gene: 5. Germline-derived CDR1 and CDR2 are GTSNPN and SVGIG (reference sequence). This CDR3 has 13 residues. The CDR3 region is CAWNPQGDTEAFF. In nucleotides, the CDR3 is TGTGCCTGGAACCCGCAGGGGGACACTGAAGCTTTCTTT.

Note on this clonotype: Germline and junction disagree at one end, which may indicate a read error. The chain recombines TRBV5-6 with TRBJ2-1; D uncertain. CDR1 and CDR2 from the germline V gene are SGHDT and YYEEEE. The CDR3 is 13 residues long. This CDR3 reads CAGSLGPYNEQFF. CDR3 in DNA: TGTGCCGGCAGCTTAGGACCCTACAATGAGCAGTTCTTC. Variable domain in full (rest from reference TRBV5-6 and TRBJ2-1): DAGVTQSPTHLIKTRGQQVTLRCSPKSGHDTVSWYQQALGQGPQFIFQYYEEEERQRGNFPDRFSGHQFPNYSSELNVNALLLGDSALYLCAGSLGPYNEQFFGPGTRLTVL.

The V gene is TRBV7-8, the J gene TRBJ1-2; D remains ambiguous. V was trimmed by 1 base and J by 8 bases, leaving 11 bases between them. The CDR3 consists of 13 residues. CDR1 SGHVS and CDR2 FQNEAQ come from the germline V gene. The chain's CDR3 is CASSLDGWRGYTF. The CDR3 bases are TGTGCCAGCAGCTTAGACGGGTGGCGAGGCTACACCTTC.

In its sample, this clonotype was seen many times. The CDR3 spells CASQVSNQPQHF. The CDR3 nucleotides are TGTGCCAGCCAAGTTAGCAATCAGCCCCAGCATTTT. V and J are TRBV28 and TRBJ1-5, with D uncertain. Germline V gene sequence: CDR1 MDHEN, CDR2 SYDVKM. The CDR3 has 12 residues. V lost 8 bases and J lost 0, with 5 bases in between.

On this clonotype itself: A much larger clone sits a single nucleotide away, making a read error possible. The rearrangement joins TRBV19 to TRBJ2-7; the match to TRBD1 covers 7 bases. The CDR3 length is 13 residues. J lost 2 bases, V lost 9 bases, and 7 bases had no gene match. Germline lookup yields CDR1 LNHDA and CDR2 SQIVND (reference sequence). The CDR3 loop reads CASSGTEAYEQYF. The CDR3 bases are TGTGCCAGCTCCGGGACAGAAGCCTACGAGCAGTACTTC.

The chain joins TRBV11-3 to TRBJ2-4; either TRBD1 or TRBD2 may fit D (5 bases each). CDR1 and CDR2 from the germline V gene are SGHNT and YENEEA. The CDR3 is 14 amino acids. The ends were cut back, 5 bases at V and 8 bases at J, with 16 bases in the middle. CDR3 residues: CASSLGQRGDIQYF. CDR3 in DNA: TGTGCCAGCAGCCTCGGGCAGAGAGGGGACATTCAGTACTTC.

This clonotype was detected only a few times. This sequence joins TRBV7-2 and TRBJ2-1; 12 bases map to TRBD2. Germline loops: CDR1 SGHTA, CDR2 FQGNSA. CDR3 length: 15 residues. With V trimmed by 0 bases and J by 10 bases, 4 bases remained unmatched. Here the CDR3 DNA reads TGTGCCAGCAGCTTAGCGGCTAGCGGGGGGGGGGAGCAGTTCTTC. This codes for CASSLAASGGGEQFF.

V usage is TRBV2 and J usage is TRBJ1-4; 11 bases align to TRBD1. In germline, CDR1 is SNHLY, CDR2 FYNNEI. CDR3 size: 14 residues. Trimming at V came to 6 bases and at J to 8 bases, leaving 5 bases not matched to a gene. The CDR3 DNA reads as TGTGCCAGCAGAGGACAGGGGGCTCGGGAAAAACTGTTTTTT. Translation gives CASRGQGAREKLFF.

This clonotype was counted many times. The V gene is TRBV28, the J gene TRBJ1-1; D possibly corresponds to TRBD1 (5 bases). V lost 10 bases to trimming and J lost 4 bases, with 13 bases between them. Germline assignment: CDR1 MDHEN and CDR2 SYDVKM. CDR3 size: 12 residues. Written as DNA, the CDR3 is TGTGCCACTAGGGGTTTAGGCACTGAAGCTTTCTTT. Protein product: CATRGLGTEAFF.

The sample holds a few counts of this clonotype. The chain recombines TRBV28 with TRBJ2-7, with D possibly TRBD1 on 5 matching bases. CDR1 is MDHEN, CDR2 SYDVKM, per germline. CDR3 length equals 15 residues. The V end was cut by 3 bases, the J end by 2 bases, with 14 bases between. CDR3 amino acids: CASSFVHDSTYEQYF. Written as DNA, the CDR3 is TGTGCCAGCAGTTTTGTGCACGACAGCACCTACGAGCAGTACTTC.

The table lists this clonotype with a few counts. The CDR3 sequence: CASSLDSGGVGTDTQYF. DNA for the CDR3: TGCGCCAGCAGCTTGGACTCAGGAGGGGTGGGCACAGATACGCAGTATTTT. The J gene is TRBJ2-3, the V gene TRBV5-1, with a tentative D call TRBD2 (6 bases). Looked up from germline, CDR1 is SGHRS and CDR2 is YFSETQ. With 0 bases removed from V and 1 base from J, the gap between germline ends came to 15 bases. The CDR3 sequence is 17 residues long.

V is TRBV7-2 and J is TRBJ2-5; a possible D gene is TRBD1 (7 bases). The germline gives CDR1 SGHTA, CDR2 FQGNSA. Trimming took off 5 bases at V and 4 bases at J, with 17 bases between the two ends. The CDR3 runs to 15 residues. CDR3 DNA sequence: TGTGCCAGCAGCAGAGGAGCAGGGGGGAGAGAGACCCAGTACTTC. Its translation: CASSRGAGGRETQYF.

This sequence joins TRBV9 and TRBJ2-2, with TRBD1 matching 7 bases. The CDR3 length is 16 residues. Germline V gene data show CDR1 as SGDLS and CDR2 as YYNGEE. J lost 0 bases, V lost 3 bases, and 5 bases had no gene match. CDR3 nucleotides: TGTGCCAGCAGCGCCGCAGGGGGAACGAACACCGGGGAGCTGTTTTTT. Its protein is CASSAAGGTNTGELFF.

This clonotype has ten or more counts. This chain uses TRBV29-1 with TRBJ2-7; the match to TRBD2 covers 8 bases. Germline CDR1 reads SQVTM; CDR2 reads ANQGSEA. V trimming: 7 bases; J trimming: 3 bases; junction bases outside the gene matches: 14. CDR3 length equals 15 residues. The CDR3 protein is CSAWALAGENYEQYF. The DNA for the CDR3 is TGCAGCGCATGGGCTCTAGCGGGCGAAAACTACGAGCAGTACTTC.

This clonotype was counted a few times. V gene TRBV27 combines with J gene TRBJ2-2; D may be TRBD1 (5 bases). This CDR3 region has 15 residues. Trimming took off 6 bases at V and 4 bases at J, with 15 bases between the two ends. Germline loops: CDR1 MNHEY, CDR2 SMNVEV (reference sequence). CDR3 in amino acids: CASRRTLAGTGELFF. CDR3 DNA sequence: TGTGCCAGCAGACGGACACTGGCTGGCACCGGGGAGCTGTTTTTT.

In this sample, this clonotype turned up a few times. The chain employs TRBV4-2 and TRBJ2-7; D possibly corresponds to TRBD2 (6 bases). Per the germline V gene, CDR1 is LGHNA and CDR2 is YNFKEQ. This CDR3 has 14 amino acids. Trimming removed 0 bases at V and 6 bases at J, with 12 bases between. CDR3 coding DNA: TGTGCCAGCAGCCAAGACGAGCGGGTGAGCGAGCAGTACTTC. This codes for CASSQDERVSEQYF.

This clonotype occurred many times. The V and J genes are TRBV20-1 and TRBJ2-2; maybe TRBD1 (5 bases). In germline, CDR1 is DFQATT, CDR2 SNEGSKA (reference sequence). CDR3 length equals 13 residues. The V gene lost 5 bases and the J gene lost 2 bases, with 9 bases spanning the gap. The CDR3 nucleotides read TGCAGTGCTTTGACAGTTAACACCGGGGAGCTGTTTTTT. It translates to CSALTVNTGELFF.

There are many counts of this clonotype. The rearrangement joins TRBV2 to TRBJ2-1; 8 bases match TRBD2. V was clipped by 4 bases and J by 3 bases; unmatched bases: 5. There are 15 residues in the CDR3. Germline loops: CDR1 SNHLY, CDR2 FYNNEI. Here the CDR3 reads CASSGSGRVYNEQFF. CDR3 sequence (DNA): TGTGCCAGCAGTGGAAGCGGGAGAGTCTACAATGAGCAGTTCTTC.

This clonotype was detected only once. A much more abundant neighbour one base away suggests this may be a read error. This chain joins TRBV10-3 and TRBJ2-3; D is uncertain. Germline CDR1 is ENHRY and CDR2 is SYGVKD. The CDR3 totals 14 residues. Trimming left V 3 bases short and J 5 bases short, with 12 bases between. In DNA, the CDR3 is TGTGCCATCAGTGAAGGAGACGGCAGAGATACGCAGTATTTT. This gives the protein CAISEGDGRDTQYF.

This clonotype was recorded many times. This rearrangement joins TRBV3-1 to TRBJ1-6; D ambiguous. With 1 base removed from V and 5 bases from J, the gap between germline ends came to 3 bases. The CDR3 loop spans 13 amino acids. CDR1 is LGHDT and CDR2 is YNNKEL in the germline V gene (reference sequence). The CDR3 protein is CASSQANNSPLHF. The CDR3 DNA is TGTGCCAGCAGCCAAGCGAATAATTCACCCCTCCACTTT.

This clonotype was found many times. V is TRBV20-1 and J is TRBJ1-1; the D gene is possibly TRBD1 (6 bases). Germline V gene sequence: CDR1 DFQATT, CDR2 SNEGSKA (reference sequence). Trimming took 6 bases from V and 5 from J, leaving 13 bases between them. The CDR3 is 12 residues long. The CDR3 sequence is CSAGGRGTEAFF. Here the CDR3 DNA reads TGCAGTGCCGGTGGGAGGGGGACTGAAGCTTTCTTT.

In this sample, this clonotype turned up many times. The CDR3: CSANPGGMYTEAFF. The CDR3 DNA reads TGCAGTGCCAATCCAGGGGGCATGTACACTGAAGCTTTCTTT. The V and J genes are TRBV20-1 and TRBJ1-1; 8 bases match TRBD1. Trimming at V came to 6 bases and at J to 3 bases, leaving 9 bases not matched to a gene. CDR3 size: 14 residues. From germline, CDR1 is DFQATT and CDR2 SNEGSKA (reference sequence).

This clonotype was recorded a few times. This rearrangement joins TRBV14 to TRBJ1-2; possibly TRBD1 for D (5 bases). Trimming cost V 2 bases and J 4 bases, with 11 bases left between them. CDR1 is SGHDN and CDR2 is FVKESK in the germline V gene. This CDR3 spans 14 amino acids. The CDR3 protein is CASSQSGTLYGYTF. The CDR3 nucleotides are TGTGCCAGCAGCCAATCGGGGACGCTCTATGGCTACACCTTC.

This rearrangement joins TRBV5-8 to TRBJ2-2; 15 bases map to TRBD2. Germline CDR1 SGHTS, CDR2 YDEGEE. The CDR3 totals 17 residues. V shed 2 bases and J 5 bases; nucleotides not matched to a gene: 4. DNA of the CDR3: TGTGCCAGCAGCTTCGGACTAGCGGGAGGGCAAACCGGGGAGCTGTTTTTT. The encoded protein is CASSFGLAGGQTGELFF.